This T cell receptor beta chain derives from a study of blood T cells in healthy people across ages. The CDR3 length is 14 residues. Germline V gene sequence: CDR1 SGHTA, CDR2 FQGTGA. V dropped 5 bases and J dropped 6 bases, with 17 bases sitting between them. Primers used in a second PCR of about 6 to 12 cycles were a sample-barcoded 5' primer and a J-beta primer mix. TCRdb called the 5' RACE reads again in MiXCR, with one record for every CDR3 protein. The data show more than 650,000 distinct CDR3 sequences, roughly 25% seen once. Extraction of total RNA produced a minimum of 5 micrograms from each sample. The same sample was also used in a study of T cells of mothers and their children. That report notes: Second-PCR primer M1S introduced sample barcodes and 2-4 random nucleotides. Sequencing returned over 8 million TCR beta CDR3 reads per mother and about 3 million per child.

This TCR was sampled from a boy aged 5-17 years in good health. The rearrangement links TRBV7-3 to TRBJ2-7; D might be TRBD2 (6 bases). Specimen: blood. CDR3 loop: CASSPRVNGGEQYF. CDR3 coding DNA: TGTGCCAGCAGCCCTCGGGTAAACGGGGGCGAGCAGTACTTC.